Listed below are T cell receptor beta chains from one sample, sequenced in a study of blood T cell repertoires in COVID-19. Using immunoSEQ multiplex PCR, the repertoire was profiled, and TCRdb retains in-frame clones only, with some absent. The sample comprises under 300,000 clones, over 80% of which are singletons, and roughly 5% rests with the top ten. The specimen sequenced was peripheral blood. The receptor source for this set is a human donor in a cohort sampled during active COVID-19. Both conserved end residues are part of each CDR3. The order of the fields is J gene, CDR3 length, V gene, D gene, clone size, CDR3 DNA, CDR3 protein. A D gene is named only where the DNA matches it firmly. Not every row has a clone size; where given, it reads once, few, many or a size class.

J: TRBJ1-5; length: 14; V: TRBV5-3; D: NA; size: NA; DNA: TGTGCCAGAAGCTTGGGCAGGGTTGATCAGCCCCAGCATTTT; CDR3: CARSLGRVDQPQHF
J: TRBJ2-2; length: 16; V: TRBV5-5; D: TRBD2; size: NA; DNA: TGTGCCAGTAGCGGGGCTCGGGCAGGGGTCAACGGGGAGCTGTTTTTT; CDR3: CASSGARAGVNGELFF
J: TRBJ1-4; length: 16; V: TRBV27; D: TRBD1; size: NA; DNA: TGTGCCAGCAGTTTAGGACAGGGGGCAACTAATGAAAAACTGTTTTTT; CDR3: CASSLGQGATNEKLFF
J: TRBJ2-3; length: 19; V: TRBV10-3; D: TRBD2; size: NA; DNA: TGTGCCATCAGTGACTCCCCGCCCCAAGCGGGAGGGCCAACAGATACGCAGTATTTT; CDR3: CAISDSPPQAGGPTDTQYF
J: TRBJ1-4; length: 15; V: TRBV19; D: TRBD1; size: NA; DNA: TGTGCCAGTAGGGTACAGGGGGCCTTTAATGAAAAACTGTTTTTT; CDR3: CASRVQGAFNEKLFF
J: TRBJ2-1; length: 18; V: TRBV4-1; D: NA; size: many; DNA: TGCGCCAGCAGCCCAGAGGGACTCGTACCGACCTCCTACAATGAGCAGTTCTTC; CDR3: CASSPEGLVPTSYNEQFF
J: TRBJ2-5; length: 13; V: TRBV7-2; D: TRBD1; size: NA; DNA: TGTGCCAGCAGCTTTAGGACAGGAGAGACCCAGTACTTC; CDR3: CASSFRTGETQYF
J: TRBJ2-5; length: 16; V: TRBV27; D: NA; size: NA; DNA: TGTGCCAGCAGTGGAATAGGGGCGGGATCGATGAAGACCCAGTACTTC; CDR3: CASSGIGAGSMKTQYF
J: TRBJ1-1; length: 15; V: TRBV5-1; D: TRBD1; size: NA; DNA: TGCGCCAGCAGCCGCAGGGGGCAGGGGAGCTCTGAAGCTTTCTTT; CDR3: CASSRRGQGSSEAFF
J: TRBJ2-1; length: 15; V: TRBV27; D: TRBD2; size: NA; DNA: TGTGCCAGCAGTTTTCCTAGCGGGGGGGGCGGGGAGCAGTTCTTC; CDR3: CASSFPSGGGGEQFF
J: TRBJ2-5; length: 14; V: TRBV18; D: TRBD1; size: NA; DNA: TGTGCCAGCTCACCACGGGGGACAGAAGAGACCCAGTACTTC; CDR3: CASSPRGTEETQYF
J: TRBJ2-2; length: 15; V: TRBV7-2; D: NA; size: NA; DNA: TGTGCCAGCAGCTTAGGCGGGGTCCACACCGGGGAGCTGTTTTTT; CDR3: CASSLGGVHTGELFF
J: TRBJ1-2; length: 15; V: TRBV5-1; D: TRBD1; size: NA; DNA: TGCGCCAGCAGCCTGACGACAGGGGGAAACTATGGCTACACCTTC; CDR3: CASSLTTGGNYGYTF
J: TRBJ1-1; length: 13; V: TRBV18; D: NA; size: NA; DNA: TGTGCCAGCTCACCTATCAGGGGCCTAGAAGCTTTCTTT; CDR3: CASSPIRGLEAFF
J: TRBJ2-3; length: 16; V: TRBV11-2; D: TRBD2; size: NA; DNA: TGTGCCAGCAGCTCCCGTTTACGGGAGGGCGGAGATACGCAGTATTTT; CDR3: CASSSRLREGGDTQYF
J: TRBJ2-7; length: 14; V: TRBV6-5; D: TRBD1; size: NA; DNA: TGTGCCAGCAGTTACTCAGACGGAGACAGGGGTCGAACGTTC; CDR3: CASSYSDGDRGRTF
J: TRBJ2-6; length: 14; V: TRBV6-6; D: TRBD1; size: NA; DNA: TGTGCCAGCAGTGTCCCCGGGACAGGAAACGTCCTGACTTTC; CDR3: CASSVPGTGNVLTF
J: TRBJ1-1; length: 15; V: TRBV4-2; D: TRBD1; size: NA; DNA: TGTGCCAGCAGCCAAGATGTCCGCAGGGGGTCTGAAGCTTTCTTT; CDR3: CASSQDVRRGSEAFF
J: TRBJ1-5; length: 16; V: TRBV10-1; D: NA; size: NA; DNA: TGCGCCAGCAGAGGTCCCCAGGCGAGAAGCAATCAGCCCCAGCATTTT; CDR3: CASRGPQARSNQPQHF
J: TRBJ2-3; length: 16; V: TRBV11-2; D: TRBD2; size: NA; DNA: TGTGCCAGCAGCTTATTTAGCGGGAGGAGCACAGATACGCAGTATTTT; CDR3: CASSLFSGRSTDTQYF
J: TRBJ2-7; length: 12; V: TRBV10-2; D: NA; size: NA; DNA: TGCGCCAGCGCGGACAGTCGCTACGAGCAGTACTTC; CDR3: CASADSRYEQYF
J: TRBJ2-5; length: 12; V: TRBV30; D: NA; size: NA; DNA: TGTGCCTGGAGTGGGACTGCAGAGACCCAGTACTTC; CDR3: CAWSGTAETQYF
J: TRBJ1-2; length: 17; V: TRBV3-1/TRBV3-2; D: NA; size: NA; DNA: TGTGCCAGCAGCCAAGATCTATTGGCAGGGCCTTATGAAGGCTACACCTTC; CDR3: CASSQDLLAGPYEGYTF
J: TRBJ1-2; length: 10; V: TRBV6-5; D: NA; size: once; DNA: TGTGCTGGGGGGGACTATGGCTACACCTTC; CDR3: CAGGDYGYTF
J: TRBJ2-2; length: 14; V: TRBV11-1; D: NA; size: NA; DNA: TGTGCCAGCAGGTCAGCCAGGGGTTCCGGGGAGCTGTTTTTT; CDR3: CASRSARGSGELFF
J: TRBJ2-5; length: 14; V: TRBV10-1; D: TRBD2; size: NA; DNA: TGCGCCAGCAGTACTAGCGGGAGTAGAGAGACCCAGTACTTC; CDR3: CASSTSGSRETQYF
J: TRBJ2-4; length: 11; V: TRBV27; D: NA; size: NA; DNA: TGTGCCAGCATGAAGGGGAACATTCAGTACTTC; CDR3: CASMKGNIQYF
J: TRBJ1-2; length: 16; V: TRBV28; D: NA; size: NA; DNA: TGTGCCAGCAGTTTATTGACCTCGGGGGAGAGGCATGGCTACACCTTC; CDR3: CASSLLTSGERHGYTF
J: TRBJ2-5; length: 14; V: TRBV7-9; D: TRBD1; size: NA; DNA: TGTGCCAGCAGCTTAGCAAGGGGGCAGGAGACCCAGTACTTC; CDR3: CASSLARGQETQYF
J: TRBJ1-1; length: 13; V: TRBV7-2; D: NA; size: NA; DNA: TGTGCCAGTCAAGCCACGGGGGGCACTGAAGCTTTCTTT; CDR3: CASQATGGTEAFF
J: TRBJ1-1; length: 18; V: TRBV11-2; D: NA; size: NA; DNA: TGTGCCAGCAGCCAAAGGGGTGGACCGTCCCTTAAGAACACTGAAGCTTTCTTT; CDR3: CASSQRGGPSLKNTEAFF
J: TRBJ2-7; length: 12; V: TRBV6-5; D: NA; size: NA; DNA: TGTGCCAGCACCCCCGGGGGAGGCGAGCAGTACTTC; CDR3: CASTPGGGEQYF
J: TRBJ2-6; length: 16; V: TRBV5-4; D: NA; size: once; DNA: TGTGCCAGCAGCGCTAGACGGTTCTCTGGGGCCAACGTCCTGACTTTC; CDR3: CASSARRFSGANVLTF
J: TRBJ2-1; length: 13; V: TRBV30; D: NA; size: NA; DNA: TGTGCCTGGAGTGTACAAGGGGTGGGTGAGCAGTTCTTC; CDR3: CAWSVQGVGEQFF
J: TRBJ2-5; length: 16; V: TRBV6-2/TRBV6-3; D: TRBD2; size: few; DNA: TGTGCCAGCAGTGTACCCCTAGCGGGAGTGGGAGAGACCCAGTACTTC; CDR3: CASSVPLAGVGETQYF
J: TRBJ1-3; length: 16; V: TRBV9; D: TRBD1; size: NA; DNA: TGTGCCAGTCACCCAGGGGGCGTCTACTCTGGAAACACCATATATTTT; CDR3: CASHPGGVYSGNTIYF
J: TRBJ1-4; length: 15; V: TRBV2; D: NA; size: NA; DNA: TGTGCCAGCAGTGGGGCAGGGTCACTCGGCGAAAAACTGTTTTTT; CDR3: CASSGAGSLGEKLFF
J: TRBJ1-6; length: 14; V: TRBV11-3; D: TRBD1; size: NA; DNA: TGTGCCAGCAGCAAGGGGACAGATAATTCACCCCTCCACTTT; CDR3: CASSKGTDNSPLHF
J: TRBJ2-3; length: 17; V: TRBV5-4; D: NA; size: NA; DNA: TGTGCCAGCAGCTTGGGGAGAGGTCGGGGAGCGGGAGATACGCAGTATTTT; CDR3: CASSLGRGRGAGDTQYF
J: TRBJ1-1; length: 17; V: TRBV6-6; D: TRBD1; size: NA; DNA: TGTGCCAGCAGTCGTATCGGGACAGGGGATAGGAACACTGAAGCTTTCTTT; CDR3: CASSRIGTGDRNTEAFF
J: TRBJ2-7; length: 13; V: TRBV7-2; D: NA; size: NA; DNA: TGTGCCAGCAGCACCCCGGGGGTTCTCGAGCAGTACTTC; CDR3: CASSTPGVLEQYF
J: TRBJ2-1; length: 13; V: TRBV25-1; D: NA; size: NA; DNA: TGTGCCAGCAGCCAGGACTCCTACAATGAGCAGTTCTTC; CDR3: CASSQDSYNEQFF
J: TRBJ1-4; length: 17; V: TRBV19; D: TRBD1; size: NA; DNA: TGTGCCAGTAGTCCACCCCACTCCACGACAGGGGGGGAAAAACTGTTTTTT; CDR3: CASSPPHSTTGGEKLFF
J: TRBJ1-6; length: 15; V: TRBV3-1/TRBV3-2; D: NA; size: few; DNA: TGTGCCAGCAGCCAAGCGGCAGGGAAAAATTCACCCCTCCACTTT; CDR3: CASSQAAGKNSPLHF
J: TRBJ1-4; length: 16; V: TRBV18; D: TRBD1; size: NA; DNA: TGTGCCAGCTCACCGACTAAAGGACAGGGCGGGGAAAAACTGTTTTTT; CDR3: CASSPTKGQGGEKLFF
J: TRBJ2-6; length: 16; V: TRBV23-1; D: NA; size: NA; DNA: TGCGCCAGCAGTCGACAGGGAGGCTCTGGGGCCAACGTCCTGACTTTC; CDR3: CASSRQGGSGANVLTF
J: TRBJ2-5; length: 14; V: TRBV6-5; D: TRBD1; size: once; DNA: TGTGCCAGCAGATCGACAGGGTCAGGAAAGACCCAGTACTTC; CDR3: CASRSTGSGKTQYF
J: TRBJ1-1; length: 13; V: TRBV18; D: NA; size: NA; DNA: TGTGCCAGCTCAACGGAACTAAACACTGAAGCTTTCTTT; CDR3: CASSTELNTEAFF
J: TRBJ1-3; length: 15; V: TRBV5-1; D: TRBD1; size: many; DNA: TGCGCCAGCAGAACGGACAGGGGATCTGGAAACACCATATATTTT; CDR3: CASRTDRGSGNTIYF
J: TRBJ2-1; length: 15; V: TRBV10-3; D: NA; size: NA; DNA: TGTGCCATCAGTGATCAGGGCGAGGTGTACAATGAGCAGTTCTTC; CDR3: CAISDQGEVYNEQFF
J: TRBJ1-6; length: 15; V: TRBV15; D: NA; size: NA; DNA: TGTGCCACCAGCAGAGAGGGGGGGCGGGGATCACCCCTCCACTTT; CDR3: CATSREGGRGSPLHF